This T cell receptor beta chain was sequenced in a study of OX40 agonist ivuxolimab in advanced cancers. Describing the broader study: The costimulatory receptor OX40 (CD134) was targeted by ivuxolimab, a fully human IgG2 agonistic monoclonal antibody. The paper describes the monotherapy dose-escalation part (N of about 47 patients) of the phase I trial of ivuxolimab. Peripheral TCRbeta sequencing aimed to test whether ivuxolimab altered TCR sequence diversity and caused clonal T-cell expansion. A male proportion of roughly 80% and a mean age of approximately 55 years, ranging from roughly 23 to 85, were recorded for the dose-escalation cohort. Three dose-escalation patients achieved partial responses, one with hepatocellular carcinoma and two with cutaneous melanoma. Of the approximately 54 dose-escalation patients, hepatocellular carcinoma was present in approximately 20, melanoma in some 15, renal cell carcinoma in 9 and head and neck cancer in 9. Prior anti-PD-1, anti-PD-L1 or anti-CTLA-4 therapy was permitted, and approximately 39% of dose-escalation patients had received checkpoint inhibitors. Intravenous ivuxolimab was administered to patients every 2 weeks at six dose levels: 0.01, 0.1, 0.3, 1.5, 3 and 10 mg/kg.

On the study overall, not on this receptor specifically: Clonal expansion of both CD4+ and CD8+ blood T cells was observed from baseline to week 6 at doses 0.1 to 3.0 mg/kg. After ivuxolimab, expanded clones were on average more numerous among CD8+ T cells than among CD4+ T cells. Low levels of normalized T-cell clonal expansion were also seen in some patients who did not respond. Antigen specificity was not determined for the clonally expanded peripheral T cells. Partial responders in the 0.1-3.0 mg/kg groups had among the lowest normalized peripheral clonal expansion, especially among CD8+ T cells.

Concerning this clone itself: No cognate antigen has been identified for it. Base qualities are not recorded, but no much larger clone differs from it by a single base. Other DNA sequences within the sample encode an identical CDR3.

V is shortened by 1 base, J by 2 bases, and the region joining them spans 5 bases. CDR1 and CDR2 are read off the germline V gene as SGHNT and YENEEA. Its CDR3 holds 13 amino acids, cysteine through phenylalanine. Only the CDR3 DNA is retained, 39 bases long and in frame from the first base. The trial excluded patients who had a history of autoimmune disease or who were on systemic immunosuppression. Peripheral blood for TCR sequencing was collected from all dose cohorts at baseline, on cycle 4 day 1, and on cycle 7 day 1. Samples were obtained from an open-label, multicenter, first-in-human phase I dose-escalation trial of ivuxolimab. Adults with locally advanced or metastatic melanoma, renal cell, hepatocellular, or head and neck squamous cell carcinoma were enrolled in the trial. Before TCR sequencing, CD4+ and CD8+ T cells were separately sorted from peripheral blood. For sequencing of the TCRbeta CDR3 region, genomic DNA was extracted from the sorted cells. The immunoSEQ Assay was used to sequence the TCRbeta CDR3 regions. TCRdb re-hosts the immuneACCESS table, in-frame sequences only. Its copies lack some clones; in the studies checked, an unresolved V gene accounts for under half of them, and the cause for the rest is not known. This sample comprises about 77,000 clones, around 87% of them detected only once. The ten largest clones take up 5.5% to 8% of the sample.

This sample comprised CD4+ or CD8+ T cells sorted from blood, obtained in a trial of the OX40 agonist ivuxolimab. This receptor was obtained from an adult with an advanced solid tumor such as melanoma, head and neck, liver or kidney cancer. Recombination joined TRBV11-3 with TRBJ2-5, with no confidently assigned D gene. The CDR3 sequence is CASSLGGQETQYF. Read as DNA, the sequence is TGTGCCAGCAGCTTAGGAGGACAAGAGACCCAGTACTTC.